This T cell receptor (beta chain) was recovered during a study of cytomegalovirus exposure and HLA in healthy donors. About this clone: The antigen remains undetermined.

With 60 Vbeta and 13 Jbeta primers, the PCR was carried out. Under the authors' procedure: In a later analysis, of some 80 million unique beta chains, roughly 10 million appeared in at least two donors. Method: immunoSEQ multiplex PCR; TCRdb's copy keeps in-frame clones and lacks some. V and J calls and clone size are given by that table; D and trimming were obtained from the DNA. The table includes fewer than 250,000 clones, over 65% detected once. The CDR3 covers 15 residues. The germline V gene encodes CDR1 WSHSY and CDR2 SAAADI. The V end was cut by 6 bases, the J end by 8 bases, with 19 bases between. Findings of the study overall: Reportedly, fewer N-insertions than the approximately 680-donor mean appeared in an Asian-associated ancestry cluster in a later analysis.

The receptor comes from a man aged 40-50 years in good health and CMV-seropositive. Material: PBMCs. The gene calls are TRBV10-2 and TRBJ1-4; D possibly corresponds to TRBD1 (5 bases). The CDR3 coding sequence is TGCGCCAGCAGGGAGACAGCAGGAGGTCGGGAAAAACTGTTTTTT. Translation: CASRETAGGREKLFF.